This T cell receptor (beta chain) was identified during a study of blood T cell repertoires in COVID-19. Study background: Acute-phase and convalescent COVID-19 samples originated in the United States, Italy and Spain. Sample material is recorded as cDNA or gDNA derived from T cells, B-cell-depleted T cells, or PBMCs.

Trimming pared 0 bases from V and 2 bases from J, leaving 5 bases between. The CDR3 totals 14 residues. Germline V gene lookup returns CDR1 SGHKS and CDR2 YYEKEE (reference sequence). In the authors' methods: Scientists estimated how many nucleated cells there were by amplifying reference gene primers. Method: immunoSEQ multiplex PCR; TCRdb's copy keeps in-frame clones and lacks some. Clonal size and the V and J genes are those of that table, whereas D and trimming came from the DNA. The sample holds about 98,000 clones; about four fifths are singletons and the top ten take roughly 4%. This sequence originates from a human donor in a cohort sampled during active COVID-19. This chain links TRBV5-5 with TRBJ2-2, with D uncertain. Sequencing was performed on peripheral blood. DNA of the CDR3: TGTGCCAGCAGCTTGGGGCTTAACACCGGGGAGCTGTTTTTT. It is translated as CASSLGLNTGELFF. Complete variable domain (other parts from reference TRBV5-5 and TRBJ2-2): DAGVTQSPTHLIKTRGQQVTLRCSPISGHKSVSWYQQVLGQGPQFIFQYYEKEERGRGNFPDRFSARQFPNYSSELNVNALLLGDSALYLCASSLGLNTGELFFGEGSRLTVL.